This T cell receptor beta chain was sequenced for a study of T cells in women clearing cervical HPV infection. The germline V gene has CDR1 LNHDA and CDR2 SQIVND (reference sequence). After removal of 5 bases from V and 8 bases from J, the junction contained 11 bases not matched to a gene. CDR3 length: 15 amino acids. The protocol was immunoSEQ multiplex PCR, while the TCRdb copy is restricted to in-frame clones and leaves out a portion. This specimen shows under 45,000 clones; the ten leading clones hold under 7%. A word on this clone: The read terminates 3 residues ahead of where the CDR3 ends, so the germline J gene completes it.

The sample taken for sequencing was blood buffy coat. The clonotype comes from a woman between 18 and 75 years old with a cervical HPV16 infection that either progressed to CIN3+ or cleared (not recorded which). J is TRBJ2-4 and V is TRBV19; 8 bases map to TRBD1. The CDR3 spells CASSPRTGYDDIQYF. The sequenced part of the CDR3 DNA is TGTGCCAGTAGTCCGAGGACAGGGTATGATGACATT.